This T cell receptor beta chain was identified in a study of blood T cells in healthy people across ages. Across the study: Template-switching capture recovered about one barcoded beta molecule per two T cells. Findings of the study overall: The study regarded diversity estimates from one million T cells as underestimates.

Trimming cost V 7 bases and J 0 bases, with 6 bases left between them. The CDR3 contains 12 residues. A few counts support this clonotype. Its antigen remains unidentified. Alongside a J-beta primer mix, a sample-barcoded 5' primer served in a second PCR lasting about 6 to 11 cycles. Template switching added a 12-random-nucleotide identifier to every cDNA molecule. TCRdb independently ran MiXCR on the 5' RACE reads; one entry per CDR3 protein. The table includes 700,000 or so distinct CDR3 sequences, about 43% detected once. Source material: blood. This rearrangement joins TRBV12-3 or TRBV12-4 to TRBJ1-2; no firm D call. The clonotype comes from a man at least 80 years old in good health. CDR3 protein: CASTEANYGYTF. In DNA, the CDR3 is TGTGCCAGCACCGAAGCTAACTATGGCTACACCTTC.